These T cell receptor beta chains were read from a single sample in a study of post-analysis software for immune sequencing data. TCRdb reanalysed the PCR reads using MiXCR and keeps one entry per CDR3 protein. The profile covers roughly 410,000 distinct CDR3 sequences, with less than 40% appearing a single time and around an eighth taken by the ten largest. The sample comprised blood. These receptors were taken from a girl aged 5-17 years with multiple sclerosis. Each CDR3 is given without its conserved first and last residue.

>TRBV6-5|TRBJ1-4
ATQGQGNEKLF
>TRBV2|.
ASQGQGTETQY
>TRBV6-5|TRBJ2-7
ASSYSFWGAGEQY
>TRBV6-1|TRBJ2-7
ASNEGQGVSYEQY
>TRBV3-1|TRBJ2-7
ASSQEGGGGEQY
>TRBV7-2|TRBJ2-3
ASSPLDLSTDTQY
>TRBV4-3|TRBJ2-1
ASSIRGSSYNGQF
>TRBV6-1|TRBJ1-1
ATKQGALEAF
>TRBV6-5|TRBJ1-1
ASSYMAMGPRDTEAF
>TRBV7-2|TRBJ2-1
ASSRYRASSYNEQF
>TRBV28|TRBJ1-2
ASSLVSDPNGYT
>TRBV7-6|TRBJ1-5
ASSFFVDSSLELPQH
>TRBV20-1|TRBJ2-4
SARDSRGTIQY
>TRBV6-1|TRBJ2-5
ASSDWGRPVEETQY
>TRBV13|TRBJ2-3
ASSLREADTQY
>TRBV6-1|TRBJ1-6
ASSETGTGNSPLH
>TRBV4-2|TRBJ2-7
ASSQEFTTYEQY
>TRBV6-1|TRBJ1-5
AGSRGQGPYSNQPQH
>TRBV11-2|TRBJ1-2
ASSGQSFYGYT
>TRBV13|TRBJ2-3
ASSLTGQDTDTQY
>TRBV12-3/TRBV12-4|TRBJ1-2
ASSLAGRQGDNGYT
>TRBV7-2|TRBJ2-1
ASSYPLRTSGGYNEQF
>TRBV30|TRBJ1-2
AWSVKQEPRYGYT
>TRBV27|TRBJ2-1
ASSSRTSWVHEQF
>TRBV29-1|TRBJ2-5
SVESFGREGPQY
>TRBV7-3|TRBJ2-3
ASSLLGGGTPTDTQY
>TRBV5-6|TRBJ1-1
ASSLASTGSEAF
>TRBV29-1|TRBJ2-7
SVVPGGSYEQY
>TRBV12-3/TRBV12-4|TRBJ2-7
ASSPTGGVPYEQY
>TRBV7-8|TRBJ1-1
ASSSIRQGNTEAF
>TRBV19|TRBJ1-5
ASSFVTGVQPQH
>TRBV7-9|TRBJ2-5
ASSADGGAWETQY
>TRBV7-2|TRBJ2-3
ASSLDWGGTDTQY
>TRBV6-5|TRBJ1-2
ASREDRTINGYT
>TRBV7-3|TRBJ2-2
ASSQRGGLGELF
>TRBV7-2|TRBJ2-1
ASSPESGVINEQF
>TRBV12-3/TRBV12-4|TRBJ1-2
ASSPRGTGGYGYT
>TRBV27|TRBJ2-2
ASAQGAHPTGELF
>TRBV6-2/TRBV6-3|TRBJ1-5
ASSYPGWHNQPQH
>TRBV5-1|TRBJ2-1
ASSPGTSGLDEQF
>TRBV5-1|TRBJ1-2
ASSSGTGGVYGYT
>TRBV28|TRBJ1-2
ASNLRANYGYT
>TRBV19|TRBJ2-5
ASSMSAQETQY
>TRBV7-9|TRBJ2-1
ASSLAGGEDNEQF
>TRBV27|TRBJ2-3
ASSPWGGASTDTQY
>TRBV6-6|TRBJ1-5
ASGAGRGTHQPQH
>TRBV7-2|TRBJ2-1
ASRSLAGGTNEQF
>TRBV15|TRBJ1-5
ATRYGTDSNQPQH
>TRBV7-2|TRBJ1-6
ASSLFGVSGGGNSPLH
>TRBV5-1|TRBJ2-1
ASSHTAGGANEQF
>TRBV7-2|TRBJ2-5
ASSPRGAGVGMKTQY
>TRBV12-3/TRBV12-4|TRBJ2-5
ASSPPTNQETQY
>TRBV6-1|TRBJ1-2
ASSPRDRTSYT
>TRBV27|TRBJ1-2
ASTGGVDYGYT
>TRBV27|TRBJ2-7
ASRGGRAGHEQY
>TRBV14|TRBJ2-5
ASSQALAGWQETQY
>TRBV12-3/TRBV12-4|TRBJ1-4
ASSANRGRKKLF
>TRBV3-1|TRBJ2-3
ASSLSARDQY
>TRBV3-1|TRBJ2-3
ASSQSELARTDTQY